This T cell receptor (beta chain) was documented in a study of human T cells and chemical hapten exposure. The library attached unique molecular identifiers to individual cDNA molecules. Per the study methods: The median was roughly 100,000 TCRs per sample, ranging 23,224 to 690,600. TCRdb re-derived calls from the RACE reads in MiXCR, one entry per CDR3 protein. Here the V and J calls rest on TCRdb's processing, not on the authors' analysis. Here the sample spans around 80,000 distinct CDR3 sequences, over 6.5% being singletons. The time point here: healthy volunteer bleed at 6 weeks. The template was total RNA from unfractionated whole blood. Note on this clonotype: Its matching antigen is unknown.

CDR1 LGHNA and CDR2 YSLEER come from the germline V gene. Trimming cost V 4 bases and J 2 bases; bases outside gene matches: 5. There are 14 residues in the CDR3. Points from the study as a whole: DPC sensitization did not alter TCRs above 1 in 1000 frequency.

This receptor was taken from a male donor in good health. Some clones in this sample may be carry-over from other donors' samples. Input material: whole blood. The chain uses TRBV4-3 and TRBJ2-7; 7 bases are shared with TRBD1. Here the CDR3 reads CASSPGTAAYEQYF. In DNA form, the CDR3 reads TGCGCCAGCAGCCCAGGGACAGCCGCCTACGAGCAGTACTTC.